This T cell receptor (beta chain) was identified during a study of cytomegalovirus exposure and HLA in healthy donors. PCR was performed using 60 Vbeta and 13 Jbeta primers. Produced via immunoSEQ multiplex PCR; TCRdb's table is partial and in-frame only. The sample holds about 94,000 clones, approximately 79% seen once. The CDR3 has 16 residues. CDR1 is SGHDN and CDR2 is FVKESK in the germline V gene. Trimming stripped 1 base from V and 0 bases from J, with 11 bases between. The J gene is TRBJ2-3, the V gene TRBV14; D is uncertain. The sequencing input was PBMCs. The sequence was collected from a middle-aged woman in good health and CMV-seronegative. The CDR3 coding sequence is TGTGCCAGCAGCCAAGGGGTGGGCGCTAGCACAGATACGCAGTATTTT. Translating gives CASSQGVGASTDTQYF.